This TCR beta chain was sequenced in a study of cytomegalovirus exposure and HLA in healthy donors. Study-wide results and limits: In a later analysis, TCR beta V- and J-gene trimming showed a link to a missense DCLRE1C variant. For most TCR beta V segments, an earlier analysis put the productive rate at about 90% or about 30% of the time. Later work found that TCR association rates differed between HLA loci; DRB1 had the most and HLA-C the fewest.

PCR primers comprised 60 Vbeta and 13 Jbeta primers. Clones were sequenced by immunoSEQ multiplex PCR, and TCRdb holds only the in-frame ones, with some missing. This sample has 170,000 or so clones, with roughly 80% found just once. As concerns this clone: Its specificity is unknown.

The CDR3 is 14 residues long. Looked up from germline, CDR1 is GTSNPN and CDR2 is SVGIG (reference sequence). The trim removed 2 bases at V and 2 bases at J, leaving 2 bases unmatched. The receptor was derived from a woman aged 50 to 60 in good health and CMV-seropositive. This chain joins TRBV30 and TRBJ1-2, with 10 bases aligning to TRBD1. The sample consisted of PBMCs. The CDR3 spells CAWSSGQGNYGYTF. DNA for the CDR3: TGTGCCTGGAGTTCGGGACAGGGGAACTATGGCTACACCTTC.